A selection of T cell receptor beta chains follows, all from one sample in a study of T cells in localized non-small cell lung cancer. TCRdb keeps only in-frame clones here, not all; method: immunoSEQ multiplex PCR. This table holds under 70,000 clones, roughly 85% found once. Sample: peripheral blood, taken before any cancer treatment. These TCRs come from a woman aged 35-75 years with stage I lung adenocarcinoma. The conserved cysteine and the conserved F or W are not part of the CDR3 here.

CDR3aa: ASSVLDRGDPEAF
v_gene: TRBV19
j_gene: TRBJ1-1

CDR3aa: ASSWTGQGTGELF
v_gene: TRBV11-3
j_gene: TRBJ2-2

CDR3aa: ASSLSTGAYNEQF
v_gene: TRBV27
j_gene: TRBJ2-1

CDR3aa: ASSVSGTRNIQY
v_gene: TRBV5-6
j_gene: TRBJ2-4

CDR3aa: ASSLLGAYNEQF
v_gene: TRBV5-1
j_gene: TRBJ2-1

CDR3aa: ASSKTSDNSPLH
v_gene: TRBV9
j_gene: TRBJ1-6

CDR3aa: ASSSLAGVSRDTQY
v_gene: TRBV7-3
j_gene: TRBJ2-3

CDR3aa: ASSRGLAGRDEQF
v_gene: TRBV5-4
j_gene: TRBJ2-1

CDR3aa: ASSLSGGPLYEQY
v_gene: TRBV28
j_gene: TRBJ2-7

CDR3aa: ASSLRTGEQTQY
v_gene: TRBV7-2
j_gene: TRBJ2-5

CDR3aa: ASSFGSSYNEQF
v_gene: TRBV28
j_gene: TRBJ2-1

CDR3aa: ASSLDSRGYGYT
v_gene: TRBV7-9
j_gene: TRBJ1-2

CDR3aa: ASSLVGRTEAF
v_gene: TRBV4-3
j_gene: TRBJ1-1

CDR3aa: ASSLLLGTQETQY
v_gene: TRBV7-9
j_gene: TRBJ2-5

CDR3aa: AWSPPGQGGPQY
v_gene: TRBV30
j_gene: TRBJ2-7

CDR3aa: ASRLPGPPGTDTQY
v_gene: TRBV28
j_gene: TRBJ2-3

CDR3aa: ASSERGGVTDTQY
v_gene: TRBV2
j_gene: TRBJ2-3

CDR3aa: ASSPGQGAAGELF
v_gene: TRBV4-1
j_gene: TRBJ2-2

CDR3aa: ASSLGQGPGEKLF
v_gene: TRBV5-1
j_gene: TRBJ1-4

CDR3aa: ASSDRPSTDTQY
v_gene: TRBV19
j_gene: TRBJ2-3

CDR3aa: ASRLAGLYEQY
v_gene: TRBV10-2
j_gene: -

CDR3aa: AWGTYGYT
v_gene: TRBV30
j_gene: TRBJ1-2

CDR3aa: ASSQDPLASTSEQF
v_gene: TRBV4-3
j_gene: TRBJ2-1

CDR3aa: ASSPTGPEQY
v_gene: TRBV5-1
j_gene: TRBJ2-7

CDR3aa: ASQTAPNYGYT
v_gene: TRBV2
j_gene: TRBJ1-2

CDR3aa: ASSGVAGPQETQY
v_gene: TRBV19
j_gene: TRBJ2-5

CDR3aa: ASSLDTGPGNEAF
v_gene: TRBV5-6
j_gene: TRBJ1-1

CDR3aa: ASSLTLERSPLH
v_gene: TRBV6-5
j_gene: TRBJ1-6

CDR3aa: AWSVLGLGEQF
v_gene: TRBV30
j_gene: TRBJ2-1

CDR3aa: ASSVGGAHEQY
v_gene: TRBV9
j_gene: TRBJ2-7

CDR3aa: ASSPGTGYQPQH
v_gene: TRBV18
j_gene: TRBJ1-5

CDR3aa: SWTKRSEQY
v_gene: TRBV20-1
j_gene: TRBJ2-7

CDR3aa: AIRAPGSSYNEQF
v_gene: TRBV10-3
j_gene: TRBJ2-1

CDR3aa: ASSLAVGSYNEQF
v_gene: TRBV5-1
j_gene: TRBJ2-1

CDR3aa: ASSWAGQGNYGYT
v_gene: TRBV5-4
j_gene: TRBJ1-2

CDR3aa: ASSLRGEKLF
v_gene: TRBV27
j_gene: TRBJ1-4

CDR3aa: ASSEALPDTGGSTDTQY
v_gene: TRBV6-1
j_gene: TRBJ2-3

CDR3aa: ASSLQPGSSYNEQF
v_gene: TRBV6-5
j_gene: TRBJ2-1

CDR3aa: ATSRVSGVGDEQF
v_gene: TRBV15
j_gene: TRBJ2-1

CDR3aa: ASSRTGGKQPQH
v_gene: TRBV7-2
j_gene: TRBJ1-5

CDR3aa: ASSARQGGIGELF
v_gene: TRBV9
j_gene: TRBJ2-2

CDR3aa: ASSPRLGTDTQY
v_gene: TRBV7-7
j_gene: TRBJ2-3

CDR3aa: ASRVDERNQPQH
v_gene: TRBV2
j_gene: TRBJ1-5

CDR3aa: ASKVRNQPQH
v_gene: TRBV6-1
j_gene: TRBJ1-5

CDR3aa: ASSLLAAGEYNEQF
v_gene: TRBV7-8
j_gene: TRBJ2-1

CDR3aa: ASSPEATWGKDDSPKEGYT
v_gene: TRBV21-1
j_gene: TRBJ1-2

CDR3aa: ASSLGQGSHEQY
v_gene: TRBV5-1
j_gene: TRBJ2-7

CDR3aa: ASRFRRQGMEKLF
v_gene: TRBV28
j_gene: TRBJ1-4

CDR3aa: ASSPFPGTGLIQPQH
v_gene: TRBV7-2
j_gene: TRBJ1-5

CDR3aa: ASSPPRDRRTYGYT
v_gene: TRBV18
j_gene: TRBJ1-2

CDR3aa: ASSQKLPRTGSRMPQH
v_gene: TRBV21-1
j_gene: TRBJ1-5

CDR3aa: ASRLAWRGDRY
v_gene: TRBV12-2
j_gene: TRBJ2-7

CDR3aa: ASSRYGSETQY
v_gene: TRBV7-3
j_gene: TRBJ2-5

CDR3aa: ASSFSGAETQY
v_gene: TRBV5-1
j_gene: TRBJ2-5